Given below is one TCR beta chain in context. The sequenced template was cDNA made from the entire isolated RNA. Profiling relied on immunoSEQ multiplex PCR, and the TCRdb table lists in-frame clones only, not all of them. The sample includes about 16,000 clones, less than 60% of them seen just once. V gave up 11 bases and J gave up 9 bases, with 9 bases separating them. The CDR3 contains 9 residues. Looked up from germline, CDR1 is WSHSY and CDR2 is SAAADI. These data come from a study of beta chain features in type 1 diabetes. V and J are TRBV10-2 and TRBJ2-3; a possible D gene is TRBD1 (5 bases). This TCR derives from a woman between 18 and 30 years old in good health. Specimen: stem cell memory CD4+ T cells from blood. The CDR3 region is CAPQGTQYF. Here the CDR3 DNA reads TGCGCCCCTCAGGGCACGCAGTATTTT.